The entry below gives a single TCR beta chain sequence along with its context. The antigen remains unidentified. The data were obtained in a study of cytomegalovirus exposure and HLA in healthy donors. The study ran its PCR with 60 Vbeta and 13 Jbeta primers. The data were produced by immunoSEQ multiplex PCR, yet TCRdb's version contains in-frame clones alone and is incomplete. The repertoire holds roughly 99,000 clones, 60% to 75% seen once, with roughly 7.8% in the top ten. Study-wide results and limits: The analysis excluded some indistinguishable V segments, including TRBV6-2 and TRBV6-3. Per published reports, the classifier diagnosed cytomegalovirus status with high specificity and sensitivity. In a later analysis, HLA-associated beta chains showed higher expansion and lower generation probabilities than comparable chains. Being productive about 90% or about 30% of the time was typical of most TCR beta V segments in an earlier analysis.

V gave up 1 base and J gave up 12 bases, with 13 bases separating them. Germline lookup yields CDR1 SGHAT and CDR2 FQNNGV. CDR3 length equals 13 residues. The receptor was derived from a young man in good health and CMV-seronegative. The chain links TRBV11-2 to TRBJ2-1; weak D call: TRBD2 (5 bases). The sample was PBMCs. The CDR3 DNA sequence: TGTGCCAGCAGCTTAGGAGGAGGTGTAATGCAGTTCTTC. Its translation is CASSLGGGVMQFF.